The 28 T cell receptor beta chains below were found in one sample sequenced in a study of Ad26.COV2.S vaccination and SARS-CoV-2 variants. The data were produced by immunoSEQ multiplex PCR, yet TCRdb's version contains in-frame clones alone and is incomplete. The sample includes roughly 420,000 clones, 80% to 90% of them seen just once. Treatment described: around 19 received Ad26.COV2.S at low or high dose, single or two shots; 5 received placebo; per-sample allocation not given. The investigators took samples on day 63 after the first vaccine or placebo injection. The material sequenced was peripheral blood, taken in a trial of Ad26.COV2.S vaccine versus placebo. The receptors were sampled from a person aged 18-60 years who received the Ad26.COV2.S COVID-19 vaccine or a placebo.

This clone was picked up one time. The CDR3 region has the DNA TGCGCCAGCAGCCAAGACTCCAACAGGGTCTCACCCCTCCACTTT. It codes for CASSQDSNRVSPLHF. The rearrangement links TRBV4-3 to TRBJ1-6; D may be TRBD1 (6 bases). The V end was cut by 0 bases, the J end by 10 bases, with 13 bases between. The CDR3 consists of 15 residues. Germline CDR1 reads LGHNA; CDR2 reads YSLEER.

The rearrangement uses TRBV6-2 or TRBV6-3 and TRBJ2-3; 7 positions match TRBD2. Per the germline V gene, CDR1 is MNHEY and CDR2 is SVGEGT. Trimming cost V 2 bases and J 1 base; bases outside gene matches: 3. The CDR3 has 15 residues. DNA for the CDR3: TGTGCCAGCAGTTACCAGCGGGGCCGCACAGATACGCAGTATTTT. Its protein is CASSYQRGRTDTQYF.

V gene TRBV4-3 combines with J gene TRBJ2-2, with a possible D match to TRBD2 (7 bases). Trimming took 4 bases from V and 7 from J, leaving 19 bases between them. CDR1 and CDR2 from the germline V gene are LGHNA and YSLEER. The CDR3 is made up of 16 amino acids. The CDR3 sequence: CASSRLTGGANGELFF. The DNA for the CDR3 is TGCGCCAGCAGCCGGCTAACTGGGGGGGCCAACGGGGAGCTGTTTTTT.

V gene TRBV6-6 combines with J gene TRBJ1-2, with D unclear. CDR3 length equals 17 residues. V gave up 5 bases and J gave up 6 bases, with 25 bases separating them. In germline, CDR1 is MNHNY, CDR2 SVGAGI (reference sequence). The CDR3 DNA reads TGTGCCAGCAGTCGAAGTCTGGACCGACTTCGAGAGGATGGCTACACCTTC. Translating gives CASSRSLDRLREDGYTF.

This clone was counted only a few times. The rearrangement uses TRBV30 and TRBJ1-2; tentative D call: TRBD1 (5 bases). CDR1 and CDR2 from the germline V gene are GTSNPN and SVGIG (reference sequence). V dropped 5 bases and J dropped 2 bases, with 18 bases sitting between them. The CDR3 covers 15 residues. The CDR3 nucleotides are TGTGCCTGGCACGGGACCTATGATTCGAACTATGGCTACACCTTC. This encodes CAWHGTYDSNYGYTF.

This chain connects TRBV29-1 to TRBJ1-4; 7 nucleotides align to TRBD1. Germline V gene sequence: CDR1 SQVTM, CDR2 ANQGSEA. V was clipped by 7 bases and J by 7 bases; unmatched bases: 6. CDR3 length: 12 amino acids. CDR3 residues: CSALRDSEKLFF. The CDR3 bases are TGCAGCGCCCTAAGGGACAGTGAAAAACTGTTTTTT.

This sequence joins TRBV7-9 and TRBJ2-3; D possibly uses TRBD1 or TRBD2 (5 bases each). The CDR3 spans 13 residues. Germline assignment: CDR1 SEHNR and CDR2 FQNEAQ (reference sequence). Trimming pared 5 bases from V and 6 bases from J, leaving 12 bases between. The CDR3 reads CASSTGQADTQYF. The CDR3 coding sequence is TGTGCCAGCAGCACGGGGCAGGCGGATACGCAGTATTTT.

The chain couples TRBV28 to TRBJ2-1; D unresolved. V was trimmed by 2 bases and J by 6 bases, leaving 8 bases between them. The germline gives CDR1 MDHEN, CDR2 SYDVKM. The CDR3 runs 13 residues. The CDR3 DNA reads as TGTGCCAGCAGTTTACCTGGGATCAATGAGCAGTTCTTC. Translated: CASSLPGINEQFF.

This clone was counted once. J is TRBJ1-5 and V is TRBV5-4; a weak D match, TRBD1 (6 bases). Germline V gene data show CDR1 as SGHNT and CDR2 as YYREEE (reference sequence). The V end was cut by 4 bases, the J end by 9 bases, with 23 bases between. There are 16 residues in the CDR3. CDR3 sequence reads: CASSRTQGSAQGPQHF. The CDR3 nucleotides are TGTGCCAGCAGCAGAACACAGGGAAGCGCACAAGGGCCCCAGCATTTT.

The table lists this clone with a count of one. V usage is TRBV7-9 and J usage is TRBJ2-5; D may correspond to TRBD1 or TRBD2 (6 bases each). The length of the CDR3 is 13 residues. Trimming took off 8 bases at V and 1 base at J, with 11 bases between the two ends. The germline CDR1 and CDR2 sequences are SEHNR and FQNEAQ (reference sequence). The CDR3 DNA follows: TGTGCCAGCGGGAAGGGGGGCCAAGAGACCCAGTACTTC. Encoded protein: CASGKGGQETQYF.

The chain uses TRBV2 and TRBJ1-3, with no clear D. Germline-derived CDR1 and CDR2 are SNHLY and FYNNEI. There are 15 residues in the CDR3. Trimming took off 4 bases at V and 0 bases at J, with 10 bases between the two ends. The CDR3 DNA reads as TGTGCCAGCAGTGGTCAGGCGTACTCTGGAAACACCATATATTTT. Its translation: CASSGQAYSGNTIYF.

This chain connects TRBV5-1 to TRBJ2-5; no firm D call. The CDR3 spans 13 residues. Trimming removed 4 bases at V and 3 bases at J, with 10 bases between. The germline CDR1 and CDR2 sequences are SGHRS and YFSETQ. The CDR3 here is CASSPTPEETQYF. CDR3 sequence (DNA): TGCGCCAGCAGCCCTACCCCAGAAGAGACCCAGTACTTC.

The V call is TRBV7-9, the J call TRBJ2-4; tentative D call: TRBD2 (6 bases). Germline values: CDR1 SEHNR, CDR2 FQNEAQ (reference sequence). Trimming removed 5 bases at V and 7 bases at J, with 15 bases between. The CDR3 consists of 14 residues. The CDR3 spells CASSPSGDWNIQYF. The CDR3 DNA follows: TGTGCCAGCAGCCCGTCGGGGGACTGGAACATTCAGTACTTC.

This chain joins TRBV18 and TRBJ1-2, with TRBD1 as a possible D gene (5 bases). CDR3 size: 15 residues. Trimming removed 3 bases at V and 4 bases at J, with 15 bases between. Germline V CDR1 and CDR2: KGHSH, LQKENI. The CDR3 DNA is TGTGCCAGCTCACCCGAGCTCAGGGCCCCCTATGGCTACACCTTC. Protein product: CASSPELRAPYGYTF. Combining the CDR3 with reference TRBV18 and TRBJ1-2 gives the whole variable domain NAGVMQNPRHLVRRRGQEARLRCSPMKGHSHVYWYRQLPEEGLKFMVYLQKENIIDESGMPKERFSAEFPKEGPSILRIQQVVRGDSAAYFCASSPELRAPYGYTFGSGTRLTVV.

J is TRBJ2-7 and V is TRBV24-1, with unresolved D. Per germline, CDR1 KGHDR and CDR2 SFDVKD. The CDR3 length is 18 residues. Trimming took off 3 bases at V and 3 bases at J, with 23 bases between the two ends. Here the CDR3 reads CATSDLAYWRHGFYEQYV. The CDR3 nucleotides read TGTGCCACCAGTGATCTTGCTTATTGGCGGCATGGCTTCTACGAGCAGTACGTC.

The V call is TRBV7-9, the J call TRBJ2-2; D is possibly TRBD1 (6 bases). The V gene's germline CDR1 is SEHNR and CDR2 FQNEAQ (reference sequence). The CDR3 loop spans 13 amino acids. Deletions cut 5 bases from V and 5 bases from J, with 9 bases between. This CDR3 reads CASSIQGTGELFF. The CDR3 DNA sequence: TGTGCCAGCAGCATACAGGGAACCGGGGAGCTGTTTTTT.

This chain links TRBV7-9 with TRBJ2-2; D not certain. CDR3 length: 16 residues. V lost 2 bases to trimming and J lost 1 base, with 11 bases between them. Germline V gene lookup returns CDR1 SEHNR and CDR2 FQNEAQ (reference sequence). The CDR3 DNA reads TGTGCCAGCAGCTTACGAATCCTGGTGAACACCGGGGAGCTGTTTTTT. Protein: CASSLRILVNTGELFF.

The V gene is TRBV7-9, the J gene TRBJ2-1, with 7 bases identical to TRBD2. CDR1 and CDR2 (germline): SEHNR, FQNEAQ (reference sequence). V shed 4 bases, J shed 6 bases, and the junction held 12 bases outside the gene matches. The CDR3 runs to 16 residues. CDR3 protein: CASSYLPTSDGNEQFF. DNA for the CDR3: TGTGCCAGCAGCTACTTGCCCACTAGCGATGGCAATGAGCAGTTCTTC.

This chain connects TRBV5-3 to TRBJ2-7; TRBD1 is a possible D gene (5 bases). TRBV5-3 is filed as an ORF, its function uncertain. Trimming cost V 5 bases and J 3 bases, with 21 bases left between them. The CDR3 contains 16 residues. The chain's CDR3 is CARSTIGQRADYEQYF. CDR3 nucleotide sequence: TGTGCCAGAAGTACAATCGGACAACGAGCAGACTACGAGCAGTACTTC.

V is TRBV5-1 and J is TRBJ2-1; D is undetermined. Trimming cost V 4 bases and J 0 bases, with 5 bases left between them. CDR1 is SGHRS and CDR2 is YFSETQ in the germline V gene. This CDR3 region has 13 residues. DNA of the CDR3: TGCGCCAGCAGCCCACTCTCCTACAATGAGCAGTTCTTC. It is translated as CASSPLSYNEQFF. The whole variable domain, remainder taken from reference TRBV5-1 and TRBJ2-1, is KAGVTQTPRYLIKTRGQQVTLSCSPISGHRSVSWYQQTPGQGLQFLFEYFSETQRNKGNFPGRFSGRQFSNSRSEMNVSTLELGDSALYLCASSPLSYNEQFFGPGTRLTVL.

J is TRBJ2-1 and V is TRBV11-1; TRBD2 matches at 13 bases. This CDR3 comprises 16 residues. Per germline, CDR1 SGHAT and CDR2 FQDESV (reference sequence). J gave up 6 bases and V 3 bases, and 5 bases lay outside the gene matches. CDR3 residues: CASSFGTSGGVNEQFF. For the CDR3, the DNA is TGTGCCAGCAGCTTCGGTACTAGCGGGGGGGTCAATGAGCAGTTCTTC.

The chain carries TRBV5-6 and TRBJ1-6; 7 bases are shared with TRBD1. CDR1 is SGHDT and CDR2 is YYEEEE in the germline V gene. The CDR3 extends over 17 amino acids. The V and J ends lost 0 bases and 5 bases, in that order; junction bases with no gene match: 8. CDR3: CASSLALTGTDNSPLHF. Here the CDR3 DNA reads TGTGCCAGCAGCTTGGCTTTGACCGGGACAGATAATTCACCCCTCCACTTT. Supplemented by reference TRBV5-6 and TRBJ1-6, the full variable domain reads DAGVTQSPTHLIKTRGQQVTLRCSPKSGHDTVSWYQQALGQGPQFIFQYYEEEERQRGNFPDRFSGHQFPNYSSELNVNALLLGDSALYLCASSLALTGTDNSPLHFGNGTRLTVT.

This clone was counted once. V is TRBV5-1 and J is TRBJ1-2; the D is unclear. The CDR3 runs 15 residues. V was shortened by 0 bases and J by 2 bases, with 11 bases between the two germline ends. The germline CDR1 and CDR2 sequences are SGHRS and YFSETQ. CDR3 sequence: CASSLGGAANYGYTF. CDR3 coding DNA: TGCGCCAGCAGCTTGGGAGGTGCGGCGAACTATGGCTACACCTTC.

This clone was counted between two and nine times. The chain joins TRBV2 to TRBJ1-6; 7 bases are shared with TRBD1. Germline assignment: CDR1 SNHLY and CDR2 FYNNEI. V lost 11 bases to trimming and J lost 6 bases; unmatched junction nucleotides: 1. The CDR3 consists of 11 residues. The DNA for the CDR3 is TGTGCCCAGGGGGTTAATTCACCCCTCCACTTT. Translated, it gives CAQGVNSPLHF.

This clone was recorded only once. The chain couples TRBV19 to TRBJ2-7, with 9 bases identical to TRBD1. Looked up from germline, CDR1 is LNHDA and CDR2 is SQIVND (reference sequence). Trimming cost V 6 bases and J 2 bases; bases outside gene matches: 8. The CDR3 runs to 15 residues. The CDR3 is CASRFNGQGPYEQYF. The CDR3 DNA follows: TGTGCCAGTAGATTCAACGGACAGGGGCCCTACGAGCAGTACTTC. Full variable domain (remainder filled in from reference TRBV19 and TRBJ2-7): DGGITQSPKYLFRKEGQNVTLSCEQNLNHDAMYWYRQDPGQGLRLIYYSQIVNDFQKGDIAEGYSVSREKKESFPLTVTSAQKNPTAFYLCASRFNGQGPYEQYFGPGTRLTVT.

The chain couples TRBV2 to TRBJ1-1, with TRBD1 matching over 7 bases. J was trimmed by 3 bases and V by 6 bases; bases with no gene match: 7. The germline CDR1 and CDR2 sequences are SNHLY and FYNNEI. CDR3 length: 14 residues. DNA of the CDR3: TGTGCCAGCAGGGGCACAGGGGTGGACACTGAAGCTTTCTTT. The encoded protein is CASRGTGVDTEAFF. Using reference TRBV2 and TRBJ1-1 for the parts outside the CDR3, the full variable domain is EPEVTQTPSHQVTQMGQEVILRCVPISNHLYFYWYRQILGQKVEFLVSFYNNEISEKSEIFDDQFSVERPDGSNFTLKIRSTKLEDSAMYFCASRGTGVDTEAFFGQGTRLTVV.

The chain has TRBV7-9 and TRBJ2-3, with TRBD2 matching 10 bases. The CDR3 runs 15 residues. V dropped 5 bases and J dropped 3; count of bases not matched to a gene: 5. The germline CDR1 and CDR2 sequences are SEHNR and FQNEAQ (reference sequence). The CDR3 DNA follows: TGTGCCAGCAGCCCCGGGACTAGCGTAACAGATACGCAGTATTTT. Its protein is CASSPGTSVTDTQYF.

The V gene is TRBV29-1, the J gene TRBJ1-1; D is unclear. The germline V and J ends were trimmed by 6 bases and 3 bases, with 14 bases remaining between them. CDR1 and CDR2 from the germline V gene are SQVTM and ANQGSEA. The CDR3 is 13 amino acids. The CDR3: CSVMLAWDTEAFF. The CDR3 bases are TGCAGCGTCATGTTGGCCTGGGACACTGAAGCTTTCTTT.